This TCR beta chain was sequenced during a study of neurological immune-mediated disorders. Whole-study results and caveats: TCR-beta repertoires seemed private in all groups, with no expanded CDR3 amino acid sequences shared.

The ends were cut back, 7 bases at V and 0 bases at J, with 10 bases in the middle. Germline CDR1 SNHLY, CDR2 FYNNEI. The CDR3 runs to 14 residues. Via MiXCR, TCRdb re-called the 5' RACE reads, giving one row per CDR3 protein. This sample has roughly 50,000 distinct CDR3 sequences, with 9.5% to 15% found just once. In this sample, this clonotype turned up many times. Its antigen remains unknown. The sequencing input was PBMCs. The sequence came from a woman aged 55-70 years with HTLV-1-associated myelopathy (HAM/TSP). The V and J genes are TRBV2 and TRBJ1-5; possibly TRBD1 for D (5 bases). The DNA for the CDR3 is TGTGCCAGCATGGCGACAGTTAGCAATCAGCCCCAGCATTTT. Its protein product is CASMATVSNQPQHF.